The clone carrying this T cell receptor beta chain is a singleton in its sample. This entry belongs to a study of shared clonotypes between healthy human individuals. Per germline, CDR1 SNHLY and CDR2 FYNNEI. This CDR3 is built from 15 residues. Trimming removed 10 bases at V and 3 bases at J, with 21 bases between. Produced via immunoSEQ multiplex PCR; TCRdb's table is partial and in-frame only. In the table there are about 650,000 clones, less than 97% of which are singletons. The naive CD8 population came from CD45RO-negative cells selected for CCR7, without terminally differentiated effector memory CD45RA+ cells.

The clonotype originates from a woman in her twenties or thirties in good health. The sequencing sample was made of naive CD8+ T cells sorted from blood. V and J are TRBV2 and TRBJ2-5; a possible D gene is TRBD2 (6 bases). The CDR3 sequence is CATRPGARGKETQYF. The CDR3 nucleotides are TGTGCCACCAGGCCGGGAGCAAGAGGGAAAGAGACCCAGTACTTC. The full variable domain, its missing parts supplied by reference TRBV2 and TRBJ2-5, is EPEVTQTPSHQVTQMGQEVILRCVPISNHLYFYWYRQILGQKVEFLVSFYNNEISEKSEIFDDQFSVERPDGSNFTLKIRSTKLEDSAMYFCATRPGARGKETQYFGPGTRLLVL.